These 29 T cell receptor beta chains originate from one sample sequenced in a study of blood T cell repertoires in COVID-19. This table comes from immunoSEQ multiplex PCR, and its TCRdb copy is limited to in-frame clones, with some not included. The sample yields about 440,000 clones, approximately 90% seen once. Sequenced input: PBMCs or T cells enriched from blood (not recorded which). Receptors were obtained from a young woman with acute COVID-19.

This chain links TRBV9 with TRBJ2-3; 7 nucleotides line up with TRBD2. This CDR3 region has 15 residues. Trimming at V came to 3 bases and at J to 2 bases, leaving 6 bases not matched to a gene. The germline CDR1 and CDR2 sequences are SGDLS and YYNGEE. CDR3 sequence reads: CASSEPSGATDTQYF. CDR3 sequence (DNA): TGTGCCAGCAGCGAACCTAGCGGAGCCACAGATACGCAGTATTTT.

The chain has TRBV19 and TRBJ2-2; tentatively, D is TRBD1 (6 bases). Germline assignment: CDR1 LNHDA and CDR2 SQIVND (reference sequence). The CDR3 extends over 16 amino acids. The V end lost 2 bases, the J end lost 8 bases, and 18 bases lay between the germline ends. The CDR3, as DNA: TGTGCCAGTAGTATAATACCACAGGGAGCTAGTGGGGAGCTGTTTTTT. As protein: CASSIIPQGASGELFF. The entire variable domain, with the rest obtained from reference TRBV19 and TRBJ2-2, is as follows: DGGITQSPKYLFRKEGQNVTLSCEQNLNHDAMYWYRQDPGQGLRLIYYSQIVNDFQKGDIAEGYSVSREKKESFPLTVTSAQKNPTAFYLCASSIIPQGASGELFFGEGSRLTVL.

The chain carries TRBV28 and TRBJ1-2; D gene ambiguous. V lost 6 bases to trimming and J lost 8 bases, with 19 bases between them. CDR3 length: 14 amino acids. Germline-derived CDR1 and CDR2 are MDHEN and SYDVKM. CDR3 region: CASSPSRLAGGYTF. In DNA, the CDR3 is TGTGCCAGCAGCCCATCGCGGTTGGCGGGAGGCTACACCTTC.

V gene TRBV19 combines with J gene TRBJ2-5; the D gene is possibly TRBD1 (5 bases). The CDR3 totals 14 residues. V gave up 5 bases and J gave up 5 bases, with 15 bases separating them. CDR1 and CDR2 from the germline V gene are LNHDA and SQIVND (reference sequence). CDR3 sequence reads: CASSGRVSGETQYF. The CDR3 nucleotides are TGTGCCAGTAGTGGCAGGGTGTCCGGCGAGACCCAGTACTTC.

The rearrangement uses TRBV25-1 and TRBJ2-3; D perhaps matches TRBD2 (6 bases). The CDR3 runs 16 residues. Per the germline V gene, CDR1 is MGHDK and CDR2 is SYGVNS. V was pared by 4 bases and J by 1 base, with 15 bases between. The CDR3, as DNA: TGTGCCAGCAGTGGGGGGGTATCGATTGGCACAGATACGCAGTATTTT. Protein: CASSGGVSIGTDTQYF. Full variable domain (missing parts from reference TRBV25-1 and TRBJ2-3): EADIYQTPRYLVIGTGKKITLECSQTMGHDKMYWYQQDPGMELHLIHYSYGVNSTEKGDLSSESTVSRIRTEHFPLTLESARPSHTSQYLCASSGGVSIGTDTQYFGPGTRLTVL.

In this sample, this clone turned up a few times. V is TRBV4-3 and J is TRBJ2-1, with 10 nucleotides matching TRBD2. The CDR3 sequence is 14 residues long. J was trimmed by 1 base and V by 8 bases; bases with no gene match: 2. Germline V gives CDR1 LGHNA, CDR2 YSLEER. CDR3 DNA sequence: TGCGCCAGCGGGACTAGCGATTCCTACAATGAGCAGTTCTTC. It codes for CASGTSDSYNEQFF.

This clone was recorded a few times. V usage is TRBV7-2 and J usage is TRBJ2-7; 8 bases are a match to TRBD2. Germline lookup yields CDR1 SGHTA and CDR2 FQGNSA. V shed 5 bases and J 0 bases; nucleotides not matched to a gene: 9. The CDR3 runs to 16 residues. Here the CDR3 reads CASSVRLAPNSYEQYF. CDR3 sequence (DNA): TGTGCCAGCAGCGTAAGACTAGCGCCAAACTCCTACGAGCAGTACTTC.

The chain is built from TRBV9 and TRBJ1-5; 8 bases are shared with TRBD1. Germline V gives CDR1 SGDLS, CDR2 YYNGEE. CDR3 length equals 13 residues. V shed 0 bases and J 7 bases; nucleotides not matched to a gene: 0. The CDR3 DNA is TGTGCCAGCAGCGTAGGGACAGGGCAGCCCCAGCATTTT. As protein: CASSVGTGQPQHF.

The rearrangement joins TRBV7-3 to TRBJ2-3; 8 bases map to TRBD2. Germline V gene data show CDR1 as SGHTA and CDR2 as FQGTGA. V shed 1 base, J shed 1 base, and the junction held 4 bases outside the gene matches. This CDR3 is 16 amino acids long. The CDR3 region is CASSLMGTRRTDTQYF. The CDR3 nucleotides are TGTGCCAGCAGCTTAATGGGGACTAGACGCACAGATACGCAGTATTTT. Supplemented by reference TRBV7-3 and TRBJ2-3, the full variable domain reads GAGVSQTPSNKVTEKGKYVELRCDPISGHTALYWYRQSLGQGPEFLIYFQGTGAADDSGLPNDRFFAVRPEGSVSTLKIQRTERGDSAVYLCASSLMGTRRTDTQYFGPGTRLTVL.

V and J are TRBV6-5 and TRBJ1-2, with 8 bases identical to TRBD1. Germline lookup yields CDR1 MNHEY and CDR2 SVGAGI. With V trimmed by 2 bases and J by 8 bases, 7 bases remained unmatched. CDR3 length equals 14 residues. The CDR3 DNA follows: TGTGCCAGCAGTTACACCGGGACAGGAAGGGGCTACACCTTC. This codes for CASSYTGTGRGYTF.

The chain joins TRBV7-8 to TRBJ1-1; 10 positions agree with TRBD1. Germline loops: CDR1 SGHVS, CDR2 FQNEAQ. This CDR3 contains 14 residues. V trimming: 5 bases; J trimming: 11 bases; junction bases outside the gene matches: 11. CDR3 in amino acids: CASSPNPQGQGAFF. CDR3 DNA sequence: TGTGCCAGCAGCCCCAACCCACAGGGACAGGGGGCTTTCTTT.

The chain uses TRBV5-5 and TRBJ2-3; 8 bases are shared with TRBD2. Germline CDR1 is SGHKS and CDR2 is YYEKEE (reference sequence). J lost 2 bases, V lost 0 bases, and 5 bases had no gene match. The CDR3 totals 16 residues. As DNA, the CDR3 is TGTGCCAGCAGCTTGGAACGGGGGGGCTCCACAGATACGCAGTATTTT. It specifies CASSLERGGSTDTQYF.

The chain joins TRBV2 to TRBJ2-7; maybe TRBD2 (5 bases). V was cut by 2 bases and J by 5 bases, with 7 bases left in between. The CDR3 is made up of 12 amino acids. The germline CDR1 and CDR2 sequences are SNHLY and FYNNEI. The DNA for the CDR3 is TGTGCCAGCAGTGAATACGGGAACGAGCAGTACTTC. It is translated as CASSEYGNEQYF.

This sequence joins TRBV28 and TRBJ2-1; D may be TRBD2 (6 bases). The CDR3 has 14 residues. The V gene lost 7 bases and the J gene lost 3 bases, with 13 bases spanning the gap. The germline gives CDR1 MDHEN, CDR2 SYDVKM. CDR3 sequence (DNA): TGTGCCAGCAAACCGGGACTTGACTACAATGAGCAGTTCTTC. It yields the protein CASKPGLDYNEQFF. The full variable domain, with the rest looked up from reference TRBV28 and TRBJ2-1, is DVKVTQSSRYLVKRTGEKVFLECVQDMDHENMFWYRQDPGLGLRLIYFSYDVKMKEKGDIPEGYSVSREKKERFSLILESASTNQTSMYLCASKPGLDYNEQFFGPGTRLTVL.

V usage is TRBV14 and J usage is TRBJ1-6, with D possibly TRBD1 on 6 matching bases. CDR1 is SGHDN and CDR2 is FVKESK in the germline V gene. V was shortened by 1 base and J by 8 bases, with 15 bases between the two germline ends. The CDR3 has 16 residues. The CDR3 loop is CASSQGPGALYSPLHF. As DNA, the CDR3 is TGTGCCAGCAGCCAAGGCCCAGGGGCACTGTATTCACCCCTCCACTTT.

This CDR3 is CASSYGGSVYNEQFF. As DNA, the CDR3 is TGTGCCAGCAGTTACGGCGGGAGTGTTTACAATGAGCAGTTCTTC. This chain joins TRBV6-5 and TRBJ2-1; TRBD2 matches 7 bases. The CDR3 loop spans 15 amino acids. The V segment lost 2 bases and the J segment 4 bases; nucleotides outside the gene matches: 5. Germline V gene sequence: CDR1 MNHEY, CDR2 SVGAGI.

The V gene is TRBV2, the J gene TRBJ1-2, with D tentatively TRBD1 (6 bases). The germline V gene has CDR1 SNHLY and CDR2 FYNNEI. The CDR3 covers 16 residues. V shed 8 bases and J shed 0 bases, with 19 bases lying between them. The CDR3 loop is CASVRTETWANYGYTF. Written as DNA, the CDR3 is TGTGCCAGCGTACGGACAGAAACTTGGGCTAACTATGGCTACACCTTC.

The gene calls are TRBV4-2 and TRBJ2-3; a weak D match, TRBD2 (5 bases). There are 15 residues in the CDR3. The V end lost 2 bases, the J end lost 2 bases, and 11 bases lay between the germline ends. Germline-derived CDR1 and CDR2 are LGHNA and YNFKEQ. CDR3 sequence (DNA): TGTGCCAGCAGCCAAATGAGCGGCTACACAGATACGCAGTATTTT. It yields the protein CASSQMSGYTDTQYF.

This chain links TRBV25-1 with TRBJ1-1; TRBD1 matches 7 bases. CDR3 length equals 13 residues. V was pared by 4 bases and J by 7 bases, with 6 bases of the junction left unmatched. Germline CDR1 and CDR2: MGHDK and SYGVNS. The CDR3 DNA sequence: TGTGCCAGCAGTGGTCAACAGGGGTATGAAGCTTTCTTT. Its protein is CASSGQQGYEAFF.

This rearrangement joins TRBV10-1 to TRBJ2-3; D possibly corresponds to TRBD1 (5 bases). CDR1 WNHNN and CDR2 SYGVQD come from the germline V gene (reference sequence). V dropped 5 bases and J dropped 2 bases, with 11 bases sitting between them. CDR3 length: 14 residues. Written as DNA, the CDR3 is TGCGCCAGCAGTAAGGACATGTACACAGATACGCAGTATTTT. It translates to CASSKDMYTDTQYF.

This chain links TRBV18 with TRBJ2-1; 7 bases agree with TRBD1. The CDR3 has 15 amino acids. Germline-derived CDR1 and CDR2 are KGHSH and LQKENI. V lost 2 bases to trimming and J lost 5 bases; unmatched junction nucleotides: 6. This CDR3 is CASSPAGTANNEQFF. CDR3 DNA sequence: TGTGCCAGCTCACCAGCCGGGACAGCGAACAATGAGCAGTTCTTC.

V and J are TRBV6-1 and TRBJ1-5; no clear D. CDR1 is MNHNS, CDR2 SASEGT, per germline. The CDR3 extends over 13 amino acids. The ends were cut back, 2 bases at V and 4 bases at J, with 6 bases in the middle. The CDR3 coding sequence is TGTGCCAGCAGTGAATTGAGGAATCAGCCCCAGCATTTT. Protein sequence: CASSELRNQPQHF.

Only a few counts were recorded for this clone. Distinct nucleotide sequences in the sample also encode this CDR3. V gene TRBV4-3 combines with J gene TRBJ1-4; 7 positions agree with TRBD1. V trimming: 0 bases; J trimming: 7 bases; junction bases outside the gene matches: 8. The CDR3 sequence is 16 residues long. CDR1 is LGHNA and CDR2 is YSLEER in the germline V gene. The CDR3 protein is CASSQDRPGGGEKLFF. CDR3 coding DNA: TGCGCCAGCAGCCAAGATCGCCCAGGGGGTGGTGAAAAACTGTTTTTT.

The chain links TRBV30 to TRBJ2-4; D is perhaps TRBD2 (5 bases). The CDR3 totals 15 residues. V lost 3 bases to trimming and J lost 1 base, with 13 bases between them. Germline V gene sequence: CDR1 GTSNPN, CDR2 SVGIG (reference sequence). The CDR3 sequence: CAWRIQEEAKNIQYF. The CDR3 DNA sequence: TGTGCCTGGAGAATCCAGGAGGAGGCCAAAAACATTCAGTACTTC. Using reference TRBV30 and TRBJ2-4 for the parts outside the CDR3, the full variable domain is SQTIHQWPATLVQPVGSPLSLECTVEGTSNPNLYWYRQAAGRGLQLLFYSVGIGQISSEVPQNLSASRPQDRQFILSSKKLLLSDSGFYLCAWRIQEEAKNIQYFGAGTRLSVL.

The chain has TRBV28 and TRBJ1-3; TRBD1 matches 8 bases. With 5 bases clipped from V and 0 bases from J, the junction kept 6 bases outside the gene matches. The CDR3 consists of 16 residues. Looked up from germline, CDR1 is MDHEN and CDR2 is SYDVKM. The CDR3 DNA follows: TGTGCCAGCAGTACGACAGGGGAAGGCTCTGGAAACACCATATATTTT. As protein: CASSTTGEGSGNTIYF. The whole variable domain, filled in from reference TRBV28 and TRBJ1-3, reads DVKVTQSSRYLVKRTGEKVFLECVQDMDHENMFWYRQDPGLGLRLIYFSYDVKMKEKGDIPEGYSVSREKKERFSLILESASTNQTSMYLCASSTTGEGSGNTIYFGEGSWLTVV.

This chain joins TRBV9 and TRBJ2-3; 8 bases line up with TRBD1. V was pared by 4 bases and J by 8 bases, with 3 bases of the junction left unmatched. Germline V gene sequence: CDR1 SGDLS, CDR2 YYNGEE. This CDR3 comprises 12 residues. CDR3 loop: CASSKTGGTQYF. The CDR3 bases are TGTGCCAGCAGCAAAACAGGGGGTACGCAGTATTTT.

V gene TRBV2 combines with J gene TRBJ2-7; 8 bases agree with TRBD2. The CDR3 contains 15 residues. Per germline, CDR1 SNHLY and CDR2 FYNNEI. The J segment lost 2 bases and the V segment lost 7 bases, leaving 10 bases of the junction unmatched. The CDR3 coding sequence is TGTGCCAGCACGGTGGGACTAGGTTTCGCCTACGAGCAGTACTTC. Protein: CASTVGLGFAYEQYF.

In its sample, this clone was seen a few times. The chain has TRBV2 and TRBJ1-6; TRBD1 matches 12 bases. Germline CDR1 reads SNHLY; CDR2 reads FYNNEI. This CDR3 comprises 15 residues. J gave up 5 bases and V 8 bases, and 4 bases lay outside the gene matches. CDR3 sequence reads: CASGTGGTDNSPLHF. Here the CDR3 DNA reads TGTGCCAGCGGGACAGGGGGCACGGATAATTCACCCCTCCACTTT.

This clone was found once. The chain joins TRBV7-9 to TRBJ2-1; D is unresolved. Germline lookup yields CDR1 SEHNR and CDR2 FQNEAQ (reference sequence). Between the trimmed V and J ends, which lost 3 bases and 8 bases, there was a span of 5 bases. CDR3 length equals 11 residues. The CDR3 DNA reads TGTGCCAGCAGCTTCCAGGATGAGCAGTTCTTC. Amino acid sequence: CASSFQDEQFF.